The 11 T cell receptor beta chains presented below share a single source sample, sequenced in a study of naive and memory T cell subsets. The library had UMIs added by 3' ligation of an oligonucleotide to TCR cDNA. Amplification of ligated cDNA took four PCR rounds with SP2 and nested alpha and beta constant primers. Each CDR3 protein is one row after TCRdb ran MiXCR on the 5' RACE reads. The sample lists roughly 56,000 distinct CDR3 sequences, over 7% occurring once. The source is a male donor in good health.

This chain uses TRBV11-2 with TRBJ1-2, with D perhaps TRBD1 (5 bases). CDR1 and CDR2 (germline): SGHAT, FQNNGV. The CDR3 is 16 amino acids. Trimming stripped 1 base from V and 4 bases from J, with 16 bases between. CDR3 amino acids: CASSLAGAGQIYGYTF. The CDR3 DNA follows: TGTGCCAGCAGCTTAGCCGGCGCAGGGCAGATCTATGGCTACACCTTC.

This sequence joins TRBV6-1 and TRBJ2-3; D is possibly TRBD2 (5 bases). This CDR3 has 16 residues. The germline V and J ends were trimmed by 6 bases and 6 bases, with 22 bases remaining between them. Germline CDR1 reads MNHNS; CDR2 reads SASEGT. DNA of the CDR3: TGTGCCAGCAGCCCCGGGAACTCCGCACCAGTTGATACGCAGTATTTT. It encodes CASSPGNSAPVDTQYF.

This chain links TRBV3-1 with TRBJ2-2, with D perhaps TRBD2 (6 bases). With 0 bases removed from V and 5 bases from J, the gap between germline ends came to 13 bases. The CDR3 sequence is 16 residues long. CDR1 and CDR2 from the germline V gene are LGHDT and YNNKEL (reference sequence). This chain's CDR3 is CASSQDGGWRTGELFF. CDR3 nucleotide sequence: TGTGCCAGCAGCCAAGACGGGGGTTGGCGTACCGGGGAGCTGTTTTTT.

This clonotype showed up many times. The chain recombines TRBV7-8 with TRBJ2-7; D is uncertain. There are 11 residues in the CDR3. Germline V lookup: CDR1 SGHVS, CDR2 FQNEAQ. Trimming removed 4 bases at V and 2 bases at J, with 3 bases between. CDR3 loop: CASSSPYEQYF. The CDR3 DNA sequence: TGTGCCAGCAGCTCCCCCTACGAGCAGTACTTC.

The rearrangement uses TRBV4-1 and TRBJ2-3, with a weak D call TRBD1 (5 bases). The CDR3 length is 17 residues. Germline values: CDR1 MGHRA, CDR2 YSYEKL. V was cut by 0 bases and J by 3 bases, with 16 bases left in between. The CDR3 DNA reads as TGCGCCAGCAGCCAAGAGGGGCTAAGCTCTTATACAGATACGCAGTATTTT. Residues: CASSQEGLSSYTDTQYF.

V gene TRBV6-1 combines with J gene TRBJ1-2; perhaps TRBD1 as D (5 bases). Germline CDR1 MNHNS, CDR2 SASEGT. The CDR3 contains 15 residues. The germline V and J ends were trimmed by 5 bases and 4 bases, with 17 bases remaining between them. CDR3 nucleotide sequence: TGTGCCAGCAGTAACTTGGACATCCTCTCCTATGGCTACACCTTC. Amino acids: CASSNLDILSYGYTF.

This clonotype was observed a few times. J is TRBJ2-1 and V is TRBV30; 9 bases are a match to TRBD1. Trimming removed 1 base from V and 7 bases from J; junction bases left unmatched: 8. Germline V CDR1 and CDR2: GTSNPN, SVGIG (reference sequence). This CDR3 spans 15 amino acids. The CDR3 DNA reads as TGTGCCTGGAGTGATCCCGGGACAGGGAAGAATGAGCAGTTCTTC. Its translation: CAWSDPGTGKNEQFF.

This clonotype showed up just a few times. In DNA, the CDR3 is TGTGCCAGCAGTTACCCAACGGGACAGGGTCACAATCAGCCCCAGCATTTT. This encodes CASSYPTGQGHNQPQHF. This chain connects TRBV6-2 or TRBV6-3 to TRBJ1-5, with 9 bases lining up with TRBD1. The junction had 8 bases not matched to a gene; V was cut back by 2 bases and J by 3 bases. This CDR3 region has 17 residues. Germline-derived CDR1 and CDR2 are MNHEY and SVGEGT.

The CDR3 nucleotides are TGTGCCAGCAAGAGCACAGGGGGCATAAACATTCAGTACTTC. Its translation is CASKSTGGINIQYF. The rearrangement joins TRBV2 to TRBJ2-4; the match to TRBD1 covers 9 bases. V gave up 7 bases and J gave up 6 bases; unmatched junction bases: 7. The CDR3 has 14 amino acids. In germline, CDR1 is SNHLY, CDR2 FYNNEI.

This clonotype was recorded many times. The rearrangement uses TRBV18 and TRBJ1-1; 8 nucleotides align to TRBD1. In germline, CDR1 is KGHSH, CDR2 LQKENI. The CDR3 is 14 amino acids. Germline trimming cut 5 bases from V and 4 bases from J; bases unmatched to any gene: 6. The CDR3 spells CASSAGTGTTEAFF. DNA of the CDR3: TGTGCCAGCTCAGCCGGGACAGGAACCACTGAAGCTTTCTTT.

The V gene is TRBV11-2, the J gene TRBJ2-7, with 7 bases aligning to TRBD2. The germline CDR1 and CDR2 sequences are SGHAT and FQNNGV. The CDR3 has 16 amino acids. V lost 4 bases to trimming and J lost 0 bases; unmatched junction nucleotides: 9. CDR3 sequence: CASSYPRGERSYEQYF. The DNA of the CDR3 is TGTGCCAGCAGCTACCCCCGGGGGGAACGCTCCTACGAGCAGTACTTC.